What follows are 31 T cell receptor beta chains derived from one specimen sequenced in a study of T cells in Graves' hyperthyroidism and ophthalmopathy. Amplification targeted TCR beta CDR3 regions from RNA transcripts. The HTBI primer set served for first-round RT-PCR of the TCR CDR3. TCRdb called the multiplex PCR reads again in MiXCR, with one record for every CDR3 protein. The sample carries approximately 400,000 distinct CDR3 sequences, 25% recorded once. The sample consisted of blood. These receptors were obtained from a man over 45 with Graves' hyperthyroidism.

V gene TRBV10-2 combines with J gene TRBJ2-3, with D possibly TRBD1 on 6 matching bases. CDR1 and CDR2 (germline): WSHSY, SAAADI. The CDR3 has 15 amino acids. Deletions cut 0 bases from V and 4 bases from J, with 11 bases between. The CDR3 region is CASSESLGAADTQYF. CDR3 sequence (DNA): TGCGCCAGCAGTGAGTCGTTGGGGGCAGCAGATACGCAGTATTTT.

The V call is TRBV5-6, the J call TRBJ1-2; D possibly corresponds to TRBD1 (5 bases). CDR1 is SGHDT and CDR2 is YYEEEE in the germline V gene. Trimming left V 3 bases short and J 6 bases short, with 15 bases between. The CDR3 length is 14 residues. In nucleotides, the CDR3 is TGTGCCAGCAGCTGGGGGGGTGGGACTGATGGCTACACCTTC. This sequence encodes CASSWGGGTDGYTF.

This clonotype has a handful of counts. This chain joins TRBV27 and TRBJ2-1, with D hard to call. Germline lookup yields CDR1 MNHEY and CDR2 SMNVEV (reference sequence). Trimming pared 2 bases from V and 5 bases from J, leaving 7 bases between. The CDR3 contains 13 residues. The CDR3 coding sequence is TGTGCCAGCAGTTTAACCGAGGACAATGAGCAGTTCTTC. Its protein is CASSLTEDNEQFF.

This clonotype was recorded at least ten times. The chain combines TRBV2 with TRBJ2-7; 7 positions match TRBD2. Trimming removed 1 base from V and 4 bases from J; junction bases left unmatched: 4. Germline lookup yields CDR1 SNHLY and CDR2 FYNNEI. The CDR3 is made up of 14 amino acids. The CDR3 loop is CASSEGTSWYEQYF. CDR3 nucleotides: TGTGCCAGCAGTGAAGGGACTAGTTGGTACGAGCAGTACTTC.

This clonotype was counted ten times or more. The chain joins TRBV11-2 to TRBJ2-1; a possible D gene is TRBD1 (5 bases). The germline V gene has CDR1 SGHAT and CDR2 FQNNGV. Trimming took 6 bases from V and 3 from J, leaving 15 bases between them. CDR3 length equals 15 residues. CDR3 DNA sequence: TGTGCCAGCAGTCACACAAGGGGTTTCTACAATGAGCAGTTCTTC. Its protein is CASSHTRGFYNEQFF. The whole variable domain, filled in from reference TRBV11-2 and TRBJ2-1, reads EAGVAQSPRYKIIEKRQSVAFWCNPISGHATLYWYQQILGQGPKLLIQFQNNGVVDDSQLPKDRFSAERLKGVDSTLKIQPAKLEDSAVYLCASSHTRGFYNEQFFGPGTRLTVL.

This clonotype was found many times. The chain employs TRBV11-3 and TRBJ2-5; D unresolved. The CDR3 contains 14 residues. V was cut by 0 bases and J by 5 bases, with 10 bases left in between. In germline, CDR1 is SGHNT, CDR2 YENEEA. CDR3 loop: CASSLDQAGETQYF. CDR3 coding DNA: TGTGCCAGCAGCTTAGATCAGGCTGGGGAGACCCAGTACTTC.

Ten or more counts support this clonotype. V and J are TRBV5-1 and TRBJ2-3, with 10 bases identical to TRBD2. The germline V gene encodes CDR1 SGHRS and CDR2 YFSETQ. The CDR3 extends over 16 amino acids. V shed 0 bases, J shed 5 bases, and the junction held 6 bases outside the gene matches. Here the CDR3 DNA reads TGCGCCAGCAGCTTGGGATCTAGCGGGAGAGGAGATACGCAGTATTTT. This sequence encodes CASSLGSSGRGDTQYF.

This clonotype has ten or more counts. The chain combines TRBV28 with TRBJ2-3; TRBD1 agrees at 7 bases. J was trimmed by 5 bases and V by 5 bases; bases with no gene match: 7. Germline CDR1 reads MDHEN; CDR2 reads SYDVKM. CDR3 size: 14 residues. The CDR3 DNA reads as TGTGCCAGCAGTCCCTGGACAGGCAAAGATACGCAGTATTTT. Translation gives CASSPWTGKDTQYF.

The chain employs TRBV13 and TRBJ2-5; 8 nucleotides align to TRBD2. Germline lookup yields CDR1 PRHDT and CDR2 FYEKMQ (reference sequence). This CDR3 has 15 amino acids. V lost 8 bases, J lost 4 bases, and 12 bases stayed unmatched. The CDR3 region is CASSSKGLGSETQYF. The CDR3 bases are TGTGCCAGCTCTTCAAAGGGACTAGGATCAGAGACCCAGTACTTC.

This clonotype was counted a few times. The gene calls are TRBV6-1 and TRBJ1-1, with no clear D. This CDR3 has 15 residues. Germline lookup yields CDR1 MNHNS and CDR2 SASEGT. V lost 2 bases and J 1 base, leaving 11 bases between the germline ends. The CDR3 is CASSEPGPPNTEAFF. The DNA of the CDR3 is TGTGCCAGCAGTGAACCCGGCCCACCGAACACTGAAGCTTTCTTT.

This clonotype came up many times. The J gene is TRBJ2-7, the V gene TRBV28; 7 nucleotides line up with TRBD1. The V gene end was trimmed by 10 bases and the J gene end by 2 bases; junction bases not matched to a gene: 5. The germline gives CDR1 MDHEN, CDR2 SYDVKM. The CDR3 is 12 residues long. In DNA, the CDR3 is TGTGCCATCTCTACAGGGGCCTACGAGCAGTACTTC. Translation gives CAISTGAYEQYF.

The chain uses TRBV5-1 and TRBJ2-1; D unresolved. The V gene lost 0 bases and the J gene lost 8 bases, with 3 bases spanning the gap. In germline, CDR1 is SGHRS, CDR2 YFSETQ. CDR3 length: 11 residues. CDR3 residues: CASSLDYEQFF. The CDR3 DNA reads TGCGCCAGCAGCTTGGATTATGAGCAGTTCTTC.

This clonotype was counted ten times or more. V and J are TRBV3-1 and TRBJ1-2, with TRBD1 identical over 11 bases. Germline trimming cut 5 bases from V and 4 bases from J; bases unmatched to any gene: 3. Germline lookup yields CDR1 LGHDT and CDR2 YNNKEL (reference sequence). This CDR3 region has 14 residues. DNA of the CDR3: TGTGCCAGCAGCGACGGGACAGGGGGCTATGGCTACACCTTC. It specifies CASSDGTGGYGYTF.

The chain links TRBV5-6 to TRBJ2-5; D possibly matches TRBD1 or TRBD2 (5 bases each). The CDR3 is made up of 14 amino acids. Germline CDR1 reads SGHDT; CDR2 reads YYEEEE. The V and J ends lost 2 bases and 5 bases respectively, with 13 bases between them. CDR3 coding DNA: TGTGCCAGCAGCTTTGGGGGTAAGGGGGAGACCCAGTACTTC. Translation gives CASSFGGKGETQYF.

This clonotype was counted only a few times. At one of its ends the junction is not consistent with the germline gene, which may arise from a read error. The chain is built from TRBV6-1 and TRBJ2-6; D remains unclear. The CDR3 length is 15 residues. The germline V gene encodes CDR1 MNHNS and CDR2 SASEGT. For the CDR3, the DNA is TGTGCCAGCAATGAACAGTTTAAAATTGCCAACGTCCTGACTTTC. Amino acid sequence: CASNEQFKIANVLTF.

This clonotype was seen at least ten times. CDR3 sequence reads: CASRPTGIAYEQYF. The CDR3 DNA is TGTGCCAGCAGGCCGACAGGGATTGCCTACGAGCAGTACTTC. The V and J genes are TRBV3-1 and TRBJ2-7; 7 bases match TRBD1. Losses at the gene ends were 6 bases for V and 2 bases for J; bases not matched to a gene: 7. The germline V gene encodes CDR1 LGHDT and CDR2 YNNKEL (reference sequence). The CDR3 runs to 14 residues.

The chain recombines TRBV6-1 with TRBJ2-7; 12 positions agree with TRBD2. J lost 5 bases, V lost 6 bases, and 11 bases had no gene match. Germline CDR1 reads MNHNS; CDR2 reads SASEGT. This CDR3 has 16 amino acids. CDR3 in amino acids: CASSLTRLAGVHEQYF. The CDR3 DNA is TGTGCCAGCAGCCTCACGAGACTAGCGGGAGTACACGAGCAGTACTTC.

The chain combines TRBV7-8 with TRBJ2-5; D not resolved. Trimming shortened V by 1 base and J by 1 base, and 13 bases separated the two germline ends. This CDR3 has 16 amino acids. CDR1 and CDR2 (germline): SGHVS, FQNEAQ. The CDR3 is CASSLGLLATQETQYF. In DNA, the CDR3 is TGTGCCAGCAGCTTAGGGTTATTAGCCACCCAAGAGACCCAGTACTTC. Supplemented by reference TRBV7-8 and TRBJ2-5, the full variable domain reads GAGVSQSPRYKVAKRGQDVALRCDPISGHVSLFWYQQALGQGPEFLTYFQNEAQLDKSGLPSDRFFAERPEGSVSTLKIQRTQQEDSAVYLCASSLGLLATQETQYFGPGTRLLVL.

This clonotype was counted between two and nine times. The CDR3 sequence is CASSFGPSGANVLTF. The CDR3 DNA reads as TGTGCCAGCAGTTTTGGGCCATCTGGGGCCAACGTCCTGACTTTC. The chain carries TRBV6-1 and TRBJ2-6; D unresolved. V shed 5 bases and J shed 1 base, with 9 bases lying between them. The germline CDR1 and CDR2 sequences are MNHNS and SASEGT. The CDR3 runs to 15 residues.

The chain employs TRBV20-1 and TRBJ2-4; D is unresolved. The V end was cut by 0 bases, the J end by 8 bases, with 17 bases between. Germline V gene data show CDR1 as DFQATT and CDR2 as SNEGSKA (reference sequence). The CDR3 runs 15 residues. The CDR3 is CSARETSTHHDIQYF. In nucleotides, the CDR3 is TGCAGTGCTAGAGAGACAAGCACCCACCATGACATTCAGTACTTC.

The V call is TRBV2, the J call TRBJ2-5; tentatively, D is TRBD1 (5 bases). Between the trimmed V and J ends, which lost 7 bases and 5 bases, there was a span of 17 bases. The CDR3 is made up of 14 amino acids. CDR1 is SNHLY and CDR2 is FYNNEI in the germline V gene. Here the CDR3 reads CASTESRGQETQYF. CDR3 DNA: TGTGCCAGCACTGAGTCTAGGGGTCAGGAGACCCAGTACTTC.

The CDR3 bases are TGCGCCAGCAGTGAGCCTGGGGGGGGCAGTGGGAACACTGAAGCTTTCTTT. Protein product: CASSEPGGGSGNTEAFF. The chain is built from TRBV10-2 and TRBJ1-1; the D gene is possibly TRBD1 (6 bases). Deletions cut 2 bases from V and 1 base from J, with 17 bases between. The V gene's germline CDR1 is WSHSY and CDR2 SAAADI. The CDR3 is 17 amino acids.

The CDR3 bases are TGTGCCAGCAGTGCGACCCCGGGATATAAGATCACTGAAGCTTTCTTT. Encoded protein: CASSATPGYKITEAFF. The chain carries TRBV6-1 and TRBJ1-1; no reliable D call. Trimming removed 4 bases at V and 4 bases at J, with 19 bases between. CDR3 length: 16 amino acids. Germline values: CDR1 MNHNS, CDR2 SASEGT.

The gene calls are TRBV20-1 and TRBJ1-2, with 10 bases identical to TRBD1. Looked up from germline, CDR1 is DFQATT and CDR2 is SNEGSKA (reference sequence). This CDR3 is built from 13 residues. V dropped 5 bases and J dropped 8; count of bases not matched to a gene: 8. The CDR3 DNA sequence: TGCAGTGCTGAAGACAGGGGGCCTGGGGGCTACACCTTC. This encodes CSAEDRGPGGYTF.

This clonotype was found many times. This chain links TRBV28 with TRBJ2-5; D is unclear. This CDR3 spans 14 amino acids. V lost 2 bases and J lost 3, with 10 bases in between. From germline, CDR1 is MDHEN and CDR2 SYDVKM. The CDR3 reads CASSLPRHEETQYF. CDR3 coding DNA: TGTGCCAGCAGTTTACCCAGACACGAAGAGACCCAGTACTTC.

The rearrangement links TRBV5-5 to TRBJ1-5; 8 nucleotides agree with TRBD1. The CDR3 extends over 17 amino acids. Germline lookup yields CDR1 SGHKS and CDR2 YYEKEE (reference sequence). With V trimmed by 0 bases and J by 1 base, 6 bases remained unmatched. Written as DNA, the CDR3 is TGTGCCAGCAGCTTGGCCCAGGGGGCGAGGAGCAATCAGCCCCAGCATTTT. Translated: CASSLAQGARSNQPQHF.

V usage is TRBV6-6 and J usage is TRBJ2-5; tentatively, D is TRBD1 or TRBD2 (6 bases each). The V gene lost 2 bases and the J gene lost 5 bases, with 15 bases spanning the gap. This CDR3 has 15 amino acids. Per the germline V gene, CDR1 is MNHNY and CDR2 is SVGAGI (reference sequence). CDR3 loop: CASSYEGGPWETQYF. The DNA of the CDR3 is TGTGCCAGCAGTTACGAGGGGGGTCCGTGGGAGACCCAGTACTTC.

This clonotype was seen repeatedly, ten times or more. The CDR3 bases are TGTGCCAGCAGTGCCACCGGGAAGTCGTCCTACGAGCAGTACTTC. This codes for CASSATGKSSYEQYF. This chain connects TRBV27 to TRBJ2-7, with a possible D match to TRBD2 (5 bases). The germline V and J ends were trimmed by 5 bases and 1 base, with 15 bases remaining between them. Germline CDR1 is MNHEY and CDR2 is SMNVEV (reference sequence). This CDR3 contains 15 residues.

This clonotype was detected a few times. V usage is TRBV28 and J usage is TRBJ2-1; 10 bases fit TRBD2. Germline V CDR1 and CDR2: MDHEN, SYDVKM. The CDR3 extends over 17 amino acids. V lost 7 bases and J lost 6; bases outside the gene matches: 15. CDR3 sequence: CASTPRPGLATSNEQFF. CDR3 bases: TGTGCCAGCACCCCCCGCCCGGGACTAGCGACTTCCAATGAGCAGTTCTTC.

This clonotype showed up many times. The rearrangement uses TRBV20-1 and TRBJ2-3, with 12 positions matching TRBD2. The CDR3 spans 14 residues. Germline assignment: CDR1 DFQATT and CDR2 SNEGSKA (reference sequence). Trimming took 1 base from V and 5 from J; bases not matched to a gene: 1. As DNA, the CDR3 is TGCAGTGCTAGAGTACTAGCGGGAGGAGATACGCAGTATTTT. Its translation: CSARVLAGGDTQYF.

With respect to this clonotype: A much larger clone sits a single nucleotide away, making a read error possible. V is TRBV3-1 and J is TRBJ1-1; D call uncertain. The germline V gene encodes CDR1 LGHDT and CDR2 YNNKEL (reference sequence). CDR3 length equals 13 residues. Trimming left V 5 bases short and J 9 bases short, with 16 bases between. In DNA, the CDR3 is TGTGCCAGCAGCTTACAGAGGGATCAACAAGCTTTCTTT. Amino acids: CASSLQRDQQAFF.